Listed below are T cell receptor beta chains from one sample, sequenced in a study of T cell changes during pregnancy in multiple sclerosis. Profiling relied on immunoSEQ multiplex PCR, and the TCRdb table lists in-frame clones only, not all of them. This sample has around 61,000 clones, with over 80% found just once. Sequencing used peripheral blood, obtained in the first trimester of pregnancy. The origin of the receptors is a female donor in good health, enrolled as a control in a pregnancy study. Each CDR3 is given with its conserved first and last residue. The D gene is left open where the match is weak. Not every row has a clone size; where given, it reads once, few, many or a size class.

CDR3 DNA	CDR3 protein	D gene	J gene	clone size	V gene
TGTGCCAGCAGCGTTCTAGCGGGGGGGCTATGGGAGCAGTTCTTC	CASSVLAGGLWEQFF	TRBD2	TRBJ2-1	NA	TRBV9
TGCGCCAGCAGCTTGGCGGAGACCCAGTACTTC	CASSLAETQYF	NA	TRBJ2-5	NA	TRBV5-1
TGTGCCAGCAGCTTAGTGGGGGCATCAAGTCAAGAGACCCAGTACTTC	CASSLVGASSQETQYF	NA	TRBJ2-5	NA	TRBV7-2
TGTGCCAGCAGCTCATTAGGACAAGTTAATCAGCCCCAGCATTTT	CASSSLGQVNQPQHF	NA	TRBJ1-5	NA	TRBV7-2
TGTGCCAGTAGTATACCCAGGGGGTTCTCAGATACGCAGTATTTT	CASSIPRGFSDTQYF	TRBD1	TRBJ2-3	NA	TRBV19
TGTGCCAGCCCTGACAGTGCTGGAAACACCATATATTTT	CASPDSAGNTIYF	NA	TRBJ1-3	NA	TRBV18
TGTGCCAGCAGCACAACAGGGTCCTATGGCTACACCTTC	CASSTTGSYGYTF	NA	TRBJ1-2	once	TRBV9
TGTGCCAGCAGCTTGAAGGGGGCTGCCGGGGAGCTGTTTTTT	CASSLKGAAGELFF	TRBD1	TRBJ2-2	few	TRBV7-9
TGTGCCAGCAGTGAAGGGGCAGGGGGCCCAGCTAACTATGGCTACACCTTC	CASSEGAGGPANYGYTF	TRBD1	TRBJ1-2	NA	TRBV6-1
TGTGCCAGCAGCCCGGATGAGGGCAAGCACACTGAAGCTTTCTTT	CASSPDEGKHTEAFF	NA	TRBJ1-1	NA	TRBV5-4
TGCAGTGCTAGAGGGACTTACGAGCAGTACTTC	CSARGTYEQYF	NA	TRBJ2-7	once	TRBV20-1
TGTGCCAGTAGTGCACATCAAGGGGGTGACTATGGCTACACCTTC	CASSAHQGGDYGYTF	NA	TRBJ1-2	NA	TRBV19
TGTGCCAGTTCGTATGTGGGACTAGGGAATCAGCCCCAGCATTTT	CASSYVGLGNQPQHF	NA	TRBJ1-5	NA	TRBV19
TGTGCCAGTAGGAATTCTAGGGGGACTGAAGCTTTCTTT	CASRNSRGTEAFF	NA	TRBJ1-1	few	TRBV19
TGCAGCGTTGTGAGTGGTTCCCCCTCTTTTACGCAGTATTTT	CSVVSGSPSFTQYF	NA	TRBJ2-3	NA	TRBV29-1
TGTGCCAGCGCGGGACTAGAAGACACCGGGGAGCTGTTTTTT	CASAGLEDTGELFF	TRBD2	TRBJ2-2	few	TRBV25-1
TGTGCCAGCAGCGCCTCTCAGGGGGGCGTGGCAGATACGCAGTATTTT	CASSASQGGVADTQYF	NA	TRBJ2-3	NA	TRBV5-4
TGTGCCAGCAGCTTAACCGGGCCGACCTCGATCGGGAACGAGCAGTACTTC	CASSLTGPTSIGNEQYF	NA	TRBJ2-7	once	TRBV27
TGTGCCAGCAGTTACTCCCCTGACAGTAGCTATGGCTACACCTTC	CASSYSPDSSYGYTF	NA	TRBJ1-2	NA	TRBV6-5
TGTGCCAGCAGCCAGGGACAGGGTTTCAACTATGGCTACACCTTC	CASSQGQGFNYGYTF	TRBD1	TRBJ1-2	once	TRBV6-5
TGTGCCAGCAGCCCTGGGACAGGGGATAGCGAGCAGTACTTC	CASSPGTGDSEQYF	TRBD1	TRBJ2-7	NA	TRBV5-6
TGTGCCAGCAGCTCCACAGGGTCCCCCTACAATGAGCAGTTCTTC	CASSSTGSPYNEQFF	NA	TRBJ2-1	NA	TRBV7-3
TGTGCCAGCAGCTTCAGCGGGGGAGAGGTCGGGGAGCTGTTTTTT	CASSFSGGEVGELFF	TRBD2	TRBJ2-2	NA	TRBV7-2
TGTGCCAGCTCACCACCGGGACAGGGCTACTCAGAGACCCAGTACTTC	CASSPPGQGYSETQYF	TRBD1	TRBJ2-5	NA	TRBV18
TGTGCCAGTAATCCGGGAAGAGGGCAGCCCCAGCATTTT	CASNPGRGQPQHF	NA	TRBJ1-5	NA	TRBV19
TGTGCCAGTAGTAAGGGGGACACTCTCTTCTACGAGCAGTACTTC	CASSKGDTLFYEQYF	NA	TRBJ2-7	NA	TRBV19
TGCAGCGTTGACCCGGGGAACTATGGCTACACCTTC	CSVDPGNYGYTF	NA	TRBJ1-2	NA	TRBV29-1
TGCAGCGGACGCGGGGTATCCGGAGAGACCCAGTACTTC	CSGRGVSGETQYF	NA	TRBJ2-5	NA	TRBV29-1
TGTGCCAGCAGACATAACTCTGGAAACACCATATATTTT	CASRHNSGNTIYF	NA	TRBJ1-3	NA	TRBV25-1
TGTGCCAGCAGTGACTCAGCACAGGGGAACTATGGCTACACCTTC	CASSDSAQGNYGYTF	TRBD1	TRBJ1-2	NA	TRBV6-4
TGTGCCAGCAGCTTCGACAGGGCTGTGAATGAAAAACTGTTTTTT	CASSFDRAVNEKLFF	TRBD1	TRBJ1-4	once	TRBV5-4
TGTGCCAGCAGCTTAGGAGACCTAACGGGCACTGAAGCTTTCTTT	CASSLGDLTGTEAFF	NA	TRBJ1-1	NA	TRBV7-6
TGTGCCAGCAGCTTAGCGACAGCAGAGACCCAGTACTTC	CASSLATAETQYF	NA	TRBJ2-5	NA	TRBV7-2
TGTGCCAGCAGTTTTTCCGGACAGGGGTTCAATGAGCAGTTCTTC	CASSFSGQGFNEQFF	TRBD1	TRBJ2-1	NA	TRBV27
TGTGCCAGCAGCCCCTTGGGGGGGTACGAGCAGTACTTC	CASSPLGGYEQYF	TRBD2	TRBJ2-7	NA	TRBV5-6
TGTGCCAGCAGCGAAGGACAGGGGGCGAGAGGCTACACCTTC	CASSEGQGARGYTF	TRBD1	TRBJ1-2	NA	TRBV7-9
TGTGCCAGCAGCGAGATCCCGGGACAGACCTCCAAACTGTTTTTT	CASSEIPGQTSKLFF	TRBD1	TRBJ1-4	NA	TRBV7-8
TGCGCCAGCAGTCAATCTGCCGGACAGGTGGGCACCGGGGAGCTGTTTTTT	CASSQSAGQVGTGELFF	TRBD1	TRBJ2-2	NA	TRBV23-1
TGTGCCAGCAGTGAAGGGACAACGAACACCGGGGAGCTGTTTTTT	CASSEGTTNTGELFF	NA	TRBJ2-2	NA	TRBV6-4
TGCGCCAGCAGCTCCGGACAGGGCCGCCAAGAGACCCAGTACTTC	CASSSGQGRQETQYF	TRBD1	TRBJ2-5	NA	TRBV5-1
TGTGCCAGCTCACCCGGACAGGGATCCTCCTACGAGCAGTACTTC	CASSPGQGSSYEQYF	TRBD1	TRBJ2-7	NA	TRBV18
TGTGCCAGCAGTTACTCTCCGGGACAGGGGGCGATGCCGTTCTTT	CASSYSPGQGAMPFF	TRBD1	TRBJ1-1	NA	TRBV6-6
TGTGCCAGCTCACCACCTACAGCCCAGGGCGAGCAGTACTTC	CASSPPTAQGEQYF	NA	TRBJ2-7	NA	TRBV18
TGTGCCAGCAGCCCGACAGGCTACACAGATACGCAGTATTTT	CASSPTGYTDTQYF	NA	TRBJ2-3	NA	TRBV7-2
TGTGCCAGCAGCTTAGTTGGGGGGTTTTACAATGAGCAGTTCTTC	CASSLVGGFYNEQFF	NA	TRBJ2-1	NA	TRBV7-2